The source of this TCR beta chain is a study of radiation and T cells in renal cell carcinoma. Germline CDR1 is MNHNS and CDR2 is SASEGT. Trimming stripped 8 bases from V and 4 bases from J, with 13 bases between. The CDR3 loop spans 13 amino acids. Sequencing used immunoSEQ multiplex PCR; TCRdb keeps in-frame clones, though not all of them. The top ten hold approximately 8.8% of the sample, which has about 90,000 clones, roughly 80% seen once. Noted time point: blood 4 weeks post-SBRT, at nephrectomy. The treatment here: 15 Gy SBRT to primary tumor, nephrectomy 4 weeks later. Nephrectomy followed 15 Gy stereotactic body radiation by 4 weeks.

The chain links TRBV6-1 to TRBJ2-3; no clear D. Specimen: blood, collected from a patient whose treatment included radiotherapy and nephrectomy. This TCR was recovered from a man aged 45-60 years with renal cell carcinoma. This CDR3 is CASSTILADTQYF. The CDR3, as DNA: TGTGCCAGCTCTACTATCCTTGCAGATACGCAGTATTTT.